A single TCR beta chain is shown here with its context. Its antigen is still unknown. No base quality values were provided; no much bigger clone lies one nucleotide off. The CDR3 numbers 15 residues from cysteine through phenylalanine. Only the CDR3 region is kept as DNA, spanning 45 bases read in frame from base 1. V loses 4 bases of germline sequence and J loses 0 bases, and the interval between the two ends is 12 bases. CDR1 and CDR2 (MNHEY, SVGAGI) derive from the germline V gene. The data stem from a study of cytomegalovirus exposure and HLA in healthy donors (dated by TCRdb to about 2017). A note on the overall study: According to a later analysis, one platform produced both the 110 or so validation repertoires and the 700 or so repertoires of the first cohort. To predict cytomegalovirus infection status, the study brought together high-throughput TCR immunosequencing, statistical association of individual TCRs with disease status, and machine learning. The aim of the study was to test whether cataloging public T cell receptors could identify signatures of past pathogen exposure. In addition to the first cohort of 650 to 800 subjects, a separate validation cohort of 120 different subjects was used.

Library creation used the immunoSEQ multiplex PCR assay. The study's own analysis went as follows. A statistical classification framework was built for diagnosing cytomegalovirus status from the catalog of TCR beta chain sequences. The table was pulled from immuneACCESS by TCRdb, which kept in-frame rearrangements only. Such tables lose some clones; where checked, under half of the loss comes from unresolved V genes, and the rest has no known cause. V and J calls and clone size follow that table, whereas D and trimming were derived from the DNA. The sample table contains approximately 300,000 clones; only one count was recorded for 80% to 90% of them. Clones ranked in the top ten supply around 0.84% of the sample. Here is what the overall study found, with its caveats: The validation cohort had no HLA typing available for a later analysis, so co-occurrence within that cohort was assessed over all 120 repertoires. Of the cluster scores, roughly 95% were above 0 in a later analysis, which found that TCRs clustered in the first cohort also tended to co-occur in the 120 or so validation repertoires. The classifier was reported to diagnose cytomegalovirus status with high specificity and sensitivity in both the original cohort and the validation cohort. In vitro tests confirmed that a few of the cytomegalovirus-associated TCR beta chains recognize cytomegalovirus antigens. A total of fewer than 200 TCR beta chains were listed by the study as associated with cytomegalovirus. Most TCR sequences were observed very rarely across donors, whereas some public TCRs were present in many individuals. According to the authors, the approach could potentially be generalized to other disease states and immunological phenotypes.

Separate from the roughly 700-subject first cohort, the validation cohort of more than 90 subjects was the group to which the donors belonged. The chain is made from TRBV6-5 and TRBJ1-1; the D gene is perhaps TRBD1, from 5 matching bases. The sequenced sample was PBMCs. This TCR came from a woman between 18 and 29 years old in good health and CMV-seronegative. The base sequence is TGTGCCAGCAGTTCCCCGGGGGGGATGAACACTGAAGCTTTCTTT. Its coded protein is CASSSPGGMNTEAFF.